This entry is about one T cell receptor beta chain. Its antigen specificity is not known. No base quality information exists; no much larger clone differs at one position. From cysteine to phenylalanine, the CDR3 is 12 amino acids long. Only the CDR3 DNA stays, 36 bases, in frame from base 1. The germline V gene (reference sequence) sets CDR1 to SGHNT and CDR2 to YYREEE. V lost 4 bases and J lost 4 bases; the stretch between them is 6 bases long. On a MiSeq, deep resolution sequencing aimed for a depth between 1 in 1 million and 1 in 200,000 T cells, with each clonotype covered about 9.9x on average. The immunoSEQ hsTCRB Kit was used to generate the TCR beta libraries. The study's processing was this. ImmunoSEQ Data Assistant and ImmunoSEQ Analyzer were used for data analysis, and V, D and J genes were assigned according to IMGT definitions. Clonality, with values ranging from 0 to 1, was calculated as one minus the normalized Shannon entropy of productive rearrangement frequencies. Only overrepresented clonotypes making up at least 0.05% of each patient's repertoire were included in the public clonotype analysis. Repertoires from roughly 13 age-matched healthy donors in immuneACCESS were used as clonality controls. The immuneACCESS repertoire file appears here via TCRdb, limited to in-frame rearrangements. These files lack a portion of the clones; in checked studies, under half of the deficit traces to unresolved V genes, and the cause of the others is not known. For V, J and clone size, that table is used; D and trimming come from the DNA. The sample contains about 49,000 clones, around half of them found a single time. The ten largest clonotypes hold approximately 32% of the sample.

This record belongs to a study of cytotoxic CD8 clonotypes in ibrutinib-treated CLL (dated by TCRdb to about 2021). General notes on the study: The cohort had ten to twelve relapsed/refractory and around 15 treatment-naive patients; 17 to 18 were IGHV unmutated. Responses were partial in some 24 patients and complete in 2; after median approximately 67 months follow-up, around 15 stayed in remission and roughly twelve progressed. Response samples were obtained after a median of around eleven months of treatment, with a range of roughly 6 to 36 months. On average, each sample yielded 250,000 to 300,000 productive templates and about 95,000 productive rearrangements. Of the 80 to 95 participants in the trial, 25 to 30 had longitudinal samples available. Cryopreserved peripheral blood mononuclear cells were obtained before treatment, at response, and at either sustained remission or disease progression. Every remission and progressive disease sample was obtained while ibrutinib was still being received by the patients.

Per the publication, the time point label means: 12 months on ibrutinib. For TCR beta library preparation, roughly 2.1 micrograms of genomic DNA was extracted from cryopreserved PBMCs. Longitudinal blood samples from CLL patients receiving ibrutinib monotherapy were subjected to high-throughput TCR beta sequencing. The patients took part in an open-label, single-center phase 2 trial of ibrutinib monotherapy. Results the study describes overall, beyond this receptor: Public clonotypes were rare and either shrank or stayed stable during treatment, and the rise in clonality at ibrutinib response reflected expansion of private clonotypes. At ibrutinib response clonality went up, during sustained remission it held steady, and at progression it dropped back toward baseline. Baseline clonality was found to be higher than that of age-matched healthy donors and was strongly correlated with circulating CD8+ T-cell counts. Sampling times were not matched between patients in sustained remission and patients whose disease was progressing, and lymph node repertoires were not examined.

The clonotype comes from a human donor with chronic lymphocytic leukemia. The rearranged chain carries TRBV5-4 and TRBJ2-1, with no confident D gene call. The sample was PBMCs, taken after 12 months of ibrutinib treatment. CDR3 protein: CASSVPYNEQFF. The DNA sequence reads TGTGCCAGCAGCGTGCCATACAATGAGCAGTTCTTC.